The rows below give T cell receptor beta chains drawn from one sample of a study of cytomegalovirus exposure and HLA in healthy donors. Clones were sequenced by immunoSEQ multiplex PCR, and TCRdb holds only the in-frame ones, with some missing. Of approximately 160,000 clones listed, roughly 80% were seen once; the top ten hold approximately 6.7%. The sequencing sample was made of PBMCs. Receptor source: a man younger than 40 in good health and CMV-seropositive. CDR3s leave out the opening cysteine and the closing phenylalanine or tryptophan. The order of the fields is J gene, V gene, CDR3 protein.

TRBJ2-1,TRBV29-1,SVSLVEQF
TRBJ2-3,TRBV27,ASSRVAGGSDTQY
TRBJ2-7,TRBV6-5,ASSYSGRRLYEQY
TRBJ1-3,TRBV30,AWSVPGDGNTIY
TRBJ1-2,TRBV7-2,ASSLGGTGYGYT
TRBJ2-3,TRBV25-1,ASSELVRDTQY
TRBJ2-5,TRBV9,ASGGGTGGAQY
TRBJ2-5,TRBV5-1,ASSRAGGLQETQY
TRBJ2-7,TRBV30,AWSETTNKEY
TRBJ2-3,TRBV11-3,ASSFPGPDTQY
TRBJ2-2,TRBV6-1,ASTMDRGTGELF
TRBJ2-1,TRBV7-9,ASSLSGGAYNEQF
TRBJ1-6,TRBV9,ASSLLDRGGSPLH
TRBJ1-5,TRBV27,ASSLQGGSNQPQH
TRBJ2-5,TRBV19,ASSIGGRETQY
TRBJ2-7,TRBV9,ASSVVASGGAEQY
TRBJ2-3,TRBV9,ASSASGGKGTQY
TRBJ2-7,TRBV4-1,ASSRLAGVDYEQY
TRBJ2-7,TRBV5-6,ASGLDSGQVVYEQY
TRBJ2-1,TRBV19,ASSMTGTSGIYEQF
TRBJ1-3,TRBV25-1,ASSEGGSGNTIY
TRBJ2-7,TRBV27,ASQTRLGYEQY
TRBJ2-3,TRBV5-1,ASSTTGGNTDTQY
TRBJ2-3,TRBV7-2,ASSDRTSGGAADTQY
TRBJ2-3,TRBV14,ASSANLPSTDTQY
TRBJ2-7,TRBV5-5,ASSLSASGRIYEQY
TRBJ2-7,TRBV11-2,ASSPLAGATTYEQY
TRBJ2-3,TRBV25-1,ASSTGQRRGEDTQY
TRBJ2-2,TRBV6-4,ASGTGEDTGELF
TRBJ2-7,TRBV10-1,ASSWTGNEQY
TRBJ2-5,TRBV15,ATSRGLAGVGWQETQY
TRBJ2-1,TRBV9,ASSQLAGGYNEQF
TRBJ2-1,TRBV5-5,ASSLKSGEQF
TRBJ2-2,TRBV7-2,ASSLARSGGPQVGELF
TRBJ1-2,TRBV5-1,ASSLFSQGSIGYT
TRBJ2-7,TRBV5-1,ASRGQGISYEQY
TRBJ2-1,TRBV9,ASSPRGARLYNEQF
TRBJ2-5,TRBV2,ASKEAGGQETQY
TRBJ1-3,TRBV5-1,ASSLDQGDSGNTIY
TRBJ2-7,TRBV6-1,ASSEILARAYEQY
TRBJ2-7,TRBV7-6,ASSLGLAGRYEQY
TRBJ2-7,TRBV5-6,ASSFGGSSYEQY
TRBJ1-2,TRBV28,ASSPPLGADYGYT
TRBJ2-1,TRBV13,ASSSGLAGGLKDEQF
TRBJ2-5,TRBV7-7,ASSLALAGANLETQY
TRBJ2-5,TRBV9,ASSAGLAAEETQY
TRBJ2-3,TRBV11-3,ASSLAGGTDTQY
TRBJ1-1,TRBV2,ASSEANSVEAF
TRBJ1-3,TRBV15,ATSREVTGNTIY
TRBJ2-5,TRBV5-6,ASSPSDRVETQY
TRBJ1-5,TRBV6-5,ASSRGTLQPQH
TRBJ2-5,TRBV5-4,ASSLAGSFETQY
TRBJ2-7,TRBV5-1,ASSLQQGYEQY
TRBJ1-2,TRBV7-8,ASSLVDRGDGYT
TRBJ2-5,TRBV28,ASSLLDRVQETQY